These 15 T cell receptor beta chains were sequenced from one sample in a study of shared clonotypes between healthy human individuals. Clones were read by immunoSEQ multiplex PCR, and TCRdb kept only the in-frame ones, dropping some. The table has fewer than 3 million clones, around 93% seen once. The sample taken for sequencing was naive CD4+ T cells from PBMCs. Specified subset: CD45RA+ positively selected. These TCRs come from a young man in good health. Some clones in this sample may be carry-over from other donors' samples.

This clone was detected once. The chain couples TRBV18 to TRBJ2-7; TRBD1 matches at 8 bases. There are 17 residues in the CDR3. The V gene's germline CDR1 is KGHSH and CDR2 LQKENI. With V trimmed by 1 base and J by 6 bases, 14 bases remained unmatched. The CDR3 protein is CASSPQQGAHLLSEQYF. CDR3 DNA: TGTGCCAGCTCACCACAGCAGGGGGCGCATTTACTCTCCGAGCAGTACTTC.

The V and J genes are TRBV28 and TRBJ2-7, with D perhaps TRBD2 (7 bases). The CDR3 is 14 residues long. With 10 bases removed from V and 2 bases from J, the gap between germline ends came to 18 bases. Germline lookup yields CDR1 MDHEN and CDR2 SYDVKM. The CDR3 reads CANSRGGGTYEQYF. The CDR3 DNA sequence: TGTGCCAACTCTAGGGGGGGAGGTACCTACGAGCAGTACTTC.

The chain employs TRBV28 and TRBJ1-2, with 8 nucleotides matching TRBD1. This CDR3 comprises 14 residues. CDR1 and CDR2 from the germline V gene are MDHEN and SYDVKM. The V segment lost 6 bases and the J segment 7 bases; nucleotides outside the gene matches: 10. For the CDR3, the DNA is TGTGCCAGCAGGGAGACAGGGGAGATCAGTGGCTACACCTTC. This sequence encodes CASRETGEISGYTF.

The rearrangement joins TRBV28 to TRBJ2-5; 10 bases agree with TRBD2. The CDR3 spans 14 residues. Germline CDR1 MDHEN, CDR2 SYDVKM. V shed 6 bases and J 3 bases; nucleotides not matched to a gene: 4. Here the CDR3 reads CASSPTSGEETQYF. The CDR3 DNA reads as TGTGCCAGCAGCCCAACTAGCGGGGAAGAGACCCAGTACTTC.

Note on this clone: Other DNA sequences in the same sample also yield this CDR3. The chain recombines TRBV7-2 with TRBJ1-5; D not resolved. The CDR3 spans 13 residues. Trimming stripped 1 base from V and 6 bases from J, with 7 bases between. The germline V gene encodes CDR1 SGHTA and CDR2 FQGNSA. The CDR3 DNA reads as TGTGCCAGCAGCTTAGATCGGGTTCAGCCCCAGCATTTT. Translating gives CASSLDRVQPQHF.

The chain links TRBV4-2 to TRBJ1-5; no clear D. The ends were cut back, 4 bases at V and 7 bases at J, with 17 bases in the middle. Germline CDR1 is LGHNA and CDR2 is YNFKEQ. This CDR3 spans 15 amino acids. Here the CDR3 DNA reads TGTGCCAGCAGCCTGAACGTAGGTGCATCCCAGCCCCAGCATTTT. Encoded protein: CASSLNVGASQPQHF.

The CDR3 region is CASRGTGLNYGYTF. The CDR3 nucleotides read TGTGCCAGCAGAGGGACAGGGCTTAACTATGGCTACACCTTC. V gene TRBV6-1 combines with J gene TRBJ1-2; 9 nucleotides agree with TRBD1. Germline loops: CDR1 MNHNS, CDR2 SASEGT. The trim removed 6 bases at V and 1 base at J, leaving 3 bases unmatched. The CDR3 loop spans 14 amino acids.

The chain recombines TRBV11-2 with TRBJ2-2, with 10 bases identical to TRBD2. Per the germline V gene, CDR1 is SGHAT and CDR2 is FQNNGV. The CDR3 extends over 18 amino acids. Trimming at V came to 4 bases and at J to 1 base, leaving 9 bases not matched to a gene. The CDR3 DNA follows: TGTGCCAGCAGCTCGCTGACTAGCGGGCCCATGAACACCGGGGAGCTGTTTTTT. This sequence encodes CASSSLTSGPMNTGELFF.

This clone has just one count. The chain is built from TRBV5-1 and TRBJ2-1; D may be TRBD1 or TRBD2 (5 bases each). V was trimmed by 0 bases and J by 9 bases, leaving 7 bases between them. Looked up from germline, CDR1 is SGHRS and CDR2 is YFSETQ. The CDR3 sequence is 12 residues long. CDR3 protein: CASSLAGAEQFF. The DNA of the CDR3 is TGCGCCAGCAGCTTGGCCGGGGCTGAGCAGTTCTTC.

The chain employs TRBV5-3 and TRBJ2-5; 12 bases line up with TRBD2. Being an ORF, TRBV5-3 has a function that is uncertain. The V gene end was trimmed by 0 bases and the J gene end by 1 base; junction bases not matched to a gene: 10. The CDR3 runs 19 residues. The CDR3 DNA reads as TGTGCCAGAAGCTTGGTCGTGACTAGCGGGAGTTGCAGCCAAGAGACCCAGTACTTC. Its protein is CARSLVVTSGSCSQETQYF.

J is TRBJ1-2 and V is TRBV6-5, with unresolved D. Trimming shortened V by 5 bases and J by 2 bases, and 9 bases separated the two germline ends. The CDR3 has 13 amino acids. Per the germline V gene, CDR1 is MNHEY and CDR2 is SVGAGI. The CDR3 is CASSPDPNYGYTF. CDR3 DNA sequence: TGTGCCAGCAGTCCCGACCCGAACTATGGCTACACCTTC.

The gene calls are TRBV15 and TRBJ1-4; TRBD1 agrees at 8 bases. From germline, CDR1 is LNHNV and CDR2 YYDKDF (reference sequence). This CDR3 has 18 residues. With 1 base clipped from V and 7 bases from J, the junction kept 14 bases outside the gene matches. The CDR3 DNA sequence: TGTGCCACCAGCAGAGCTTGGCAGGGGGCGGCGGGTAGTGAAAAACTGTTTTTT. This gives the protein CATSRAWQGAAGSEKLFF.

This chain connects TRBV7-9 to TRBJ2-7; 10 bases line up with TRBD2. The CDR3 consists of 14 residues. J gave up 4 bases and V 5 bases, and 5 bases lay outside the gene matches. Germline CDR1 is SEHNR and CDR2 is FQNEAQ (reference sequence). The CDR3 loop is CASSRTSGGYEQYF. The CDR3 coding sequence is TGTGCCAGCAGCCGGACTAGCGGTGGTTACGAGCAGTACTTC.

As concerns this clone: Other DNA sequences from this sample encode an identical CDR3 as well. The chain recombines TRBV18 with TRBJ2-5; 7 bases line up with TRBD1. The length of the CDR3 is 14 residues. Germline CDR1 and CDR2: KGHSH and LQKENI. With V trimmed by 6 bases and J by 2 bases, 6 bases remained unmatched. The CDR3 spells CASSPGTAQETQYF. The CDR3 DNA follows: TGTGCCAGCTCCCCCGGGACAGCTCAAGAGACCCAGTACTTC.

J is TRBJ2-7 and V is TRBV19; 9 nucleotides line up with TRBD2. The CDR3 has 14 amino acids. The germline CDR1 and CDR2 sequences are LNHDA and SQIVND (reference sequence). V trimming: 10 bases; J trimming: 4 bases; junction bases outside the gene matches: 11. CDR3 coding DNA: TGTGCCACCGCGGTGGCTAGCGGGAATTACGAGCAGTACTTC. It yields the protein CATAVASGNYEQYF. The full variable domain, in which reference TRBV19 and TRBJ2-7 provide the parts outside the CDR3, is DGGITQSPKYLFRKEGQNVTLSCEQNLNHDAMYWYRQDPGQGLRLIYYSQIVNDFQKGDIAEGYSVSREKKESFPLTVTSAQKNPTAFYLCATAVASGNYEQYFGPGTRLTVT.